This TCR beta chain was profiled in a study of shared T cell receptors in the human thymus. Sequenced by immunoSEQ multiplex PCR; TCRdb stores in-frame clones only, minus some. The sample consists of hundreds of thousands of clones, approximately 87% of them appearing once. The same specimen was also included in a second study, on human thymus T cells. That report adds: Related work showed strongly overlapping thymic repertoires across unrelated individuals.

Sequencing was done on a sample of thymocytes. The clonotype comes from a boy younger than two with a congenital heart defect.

CDR3 coding DNA: TGCAGCGTGCCCGTACGACAGGGAGGCACTGAAGCTTTCTTT. Its translation is CSVPVRQGGTEAFF. The chain combines TRBV29-1 with TRBJ1-1; 7 bases are a match to TRBD1. This CDR3 has 14 residues. V lost 6 bases and J lost 4; bases outside the gene matches: 11. Germline V lookup: CDR1 SQVTM, CDR2 ANQGSEA.